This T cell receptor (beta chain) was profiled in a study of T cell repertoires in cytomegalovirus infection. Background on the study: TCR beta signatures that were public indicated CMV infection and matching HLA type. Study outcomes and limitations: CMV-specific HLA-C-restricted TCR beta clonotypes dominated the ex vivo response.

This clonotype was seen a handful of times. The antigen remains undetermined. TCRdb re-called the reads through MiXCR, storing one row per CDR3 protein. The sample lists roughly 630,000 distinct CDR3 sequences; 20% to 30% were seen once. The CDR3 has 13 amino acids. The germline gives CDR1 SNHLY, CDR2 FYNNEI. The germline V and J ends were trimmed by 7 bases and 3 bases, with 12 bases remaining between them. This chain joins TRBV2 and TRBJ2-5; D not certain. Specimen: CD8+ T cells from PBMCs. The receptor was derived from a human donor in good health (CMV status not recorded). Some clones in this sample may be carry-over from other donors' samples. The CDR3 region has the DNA TGTGCCAGCATCCCGGACGGAGAAGAGACCCAGTACTTC. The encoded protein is CASIPDGEETQYF.